The clone carrying this T cell receptor (beta chain) was detected only a few times. This specimen belongs to a study of T cell repertoires in cytomegalovirus infection. V lost 2 bases and J lost 9, with 4 bases in between. This CDR3 is built from 11 residues. The germline V gene has CDR1 SGHTA and CDR2 FQGNSA. TCRdb reprocessed the reads with MiXCR, giving one entry per CDR3 protein. The data show 630,000 or so distinct CDR3 sequences, approximately 25% seen once. The receptor's source is a human donor in good health (CMV status not recorded). Some clones in this sample may be carry-over from other donors' samples. Material: CD8+ T cells from PBMCs. The chain uses TRBV7-2 and TRBJ2-2; D is uncertain. CDR3 amino acids: CASSLRWELFF. Here the CDR3 DNA reads TGTGCCAGCAGCTTACGATGGGAGCTGTTTTTT.